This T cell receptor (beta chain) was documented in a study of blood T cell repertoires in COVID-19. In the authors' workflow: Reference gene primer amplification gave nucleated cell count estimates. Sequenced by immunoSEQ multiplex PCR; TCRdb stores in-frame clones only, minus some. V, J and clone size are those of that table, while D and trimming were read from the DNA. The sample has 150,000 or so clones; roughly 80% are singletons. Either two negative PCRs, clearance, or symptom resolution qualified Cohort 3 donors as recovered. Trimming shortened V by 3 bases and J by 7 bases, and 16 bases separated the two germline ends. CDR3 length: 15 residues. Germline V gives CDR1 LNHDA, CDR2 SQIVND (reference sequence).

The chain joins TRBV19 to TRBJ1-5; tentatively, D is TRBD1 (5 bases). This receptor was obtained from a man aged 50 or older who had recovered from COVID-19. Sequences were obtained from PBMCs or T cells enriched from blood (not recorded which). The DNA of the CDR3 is TGTGCCAGTAGTATCTCTGGGGGGTCGGGACAGCCCCAGCATTTT. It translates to CASSISGGSGQPQHF.